Each of the 16 T cell receptor beta chains below was sequenced from the same sample in a study of spatial heterogeneity in lung cancer. TCRdb used MiXCR to reprocess the 5' RACE reads, holding one entry per CDR3 protein. The sample includes tens of thousands of distinct CDR3 sequences, 15% to 20% of them seen just once. Points from the study as a whole: Counts of expanded intratumoral alpha and beta TCRs tracked tumor mutation counts.

These receptors' targets are unknown. Documented time point: sample taken at primary tumor resection. The specimen comprised lung tumor tissue, sampled at surgery. The receptor set was obtained from a female donor with early-stage non-small cell lung cancer.

This clonotype was recorded many times. The chain has TRBV19 and TRBJ2-1, with 12 bases lining up with TRBD2. The ends lost 6 bases at V and 8 bases at J; junction bases unmatched: 8. The CDR3 spans 15 residues. CDR1 is LNHDA, CDR2 SQIVND, per germline (reference sequence). Written as DNA, the CDR3 is TGTGCCAGTAGCACGACTAGCGGGAGTTTAGATGAGCAGTTCTTC. It codes for CASSTTSGSLDEQFF. Complete variable domain (other parts from reference TRBV19 and TRBJ2-1): DGGITQSPKYLFRKEGQNVTLSCEQNLNHDAMYWYRQDPGQGLRLIYYSQIVNDFQKGDIAEGYSVSREKKESFPLTVTSAQKNPTAFYLCASSTTSGSLDEQFFGPGTRLTVL.

The gene calls are TRBV20-1 and TRBJ2-1, with D perhaps matching TRBD1 (5 bases). V shed 3 bases and J shed 5 bases, with 5 bases lying between them. The CDR3 has 11 amino acids. The germline CDR1 and CDR2 sequences are DFQATT and SNEGSKA (reference sequence). CDR3 coding DNA: TGCAGTGCTAGGGGGCACAATGAGCAGTTCTTC. Protein: CSARGHNEQFF.

This clonotype was seen ten or more times. This chain joins TRBV7-8 and TRBJ1-1; TRBD1 agrees at 9 bases. Trimming cost V 1 base and J 9 bases; bases outside gene matches: 3. Looked up from germline, CDR1 is SGHVS and CDR2 is FQNEAQ. CDR3 size: 13 residues. The DNA of the CDR3 is TGTGCCAGCAGCTTAGACAGGGGGCTGAAAGCTTTCTTT. This translates into CASSLDRGLKAFF.

This chain connects TRBV11-2 to TRBJ2-5; D is possibly TRBD1 or TRBD2 (6 bases each). CDR3 length: 15 residues. The V end was cut by 0 bases, the J end by 3 bases, with 11 bases between. Germline assignment: CDR1 SGHAT and CDR2 FQNNGV. CDR3 sequence reads: CASSLDRGGKETQYF. For the CDR3, the DNA is TGTGCCAGCAGCTTAGATAGAGGGGGGAAAGAGACCCAGTACTTC.

Details on this clonotype: Since the CDR3 does not end with the conserved phenylalanine or tryptophan, this likely comes from a read error. This rearrangement joins TRBV7-2 to TRBJ2-7, with D tentatively TRBD2 (5 bases). The germline V gene has CDR1 SGHTA and CDR2 FQGNSA. Trimming removed 1 base at V and 2 bases at J, with 9 bases between. CDR3 length: 14 amino acids. The DNA for the CDR3 is TGTGCCAGCAGCTTAGTTCGGGGAACCTACGAGCAGTACTTA. Translation: CASSLVRGTYEQYL.

The rearrangement joins TRBV6-5 to TRBJ2-1; D perhaps matches TRBD2 (5 bases). Trimming stripped 0 bases from V and 1 base from J, with 10 bases between. The CDR3 consists of 16 residues. Germline V gives CDR1 MNHEY, CDR2 SVGAGI. The CDR3 nucleotides are TGTGCCAGCAGTTACTCGCTAGCTTGGTCCTACAATGAGCAGTTCTTC. Translating it yields CASSYSLAWSYNEQFF.

This clonotype qualifies as medium-sized (0.01 to 0.1%). The chain couples TRBV10-3 to TRBJ2-7; D is unresolved. Germline CDR1 reads ENHRY; CDR2 reads SYGVKD. V was trimmed by 5 bases and J by 2 bases, leaving 7 bases between them. The CDR3 sequence is 12 residues long. CDR3 sequence: CAISSTTYEQYF. As DNA, the CDR3 is TGTGCCATCAGTTCCACAACCTACGAGCAGTACTTC.

In this sample, this clonotype turned up many times. The rearrangement joins TRBV29-1 to TRBJ2-7; TRBD1 matches 10 bases. J gave up 3 bases and V 1 base, and 3 bases lay outside the gene matches. CDR1 is SQVTM, CDR2 ANQGSEA, per germline. The CDR3 has 14 residues. The CDR3 DNA is TGCAGCGTTGAAGCGGGGGACAGGGGCTACGAGCAGTACTTC. It is translated as CSVEAGDRGYEQYF.

The chain carries TRBV7-9 and TRBJ2-7; 7 bases are shared with TRBD2. CDR1 is SEHNR and CDR2 is FQNEAQ in the germline V gene (reference sequence). The CDR3 runs 13 residues. The trim removed 5 bases at V and 2 bases at J, leaving 3 bases unmatched. CDR3 in amino acids: CASSVGLAYEQYF. The CDR3 coding sequence is TGTGCCAGCAGCGTCGGACTAGCCTACGAGCAGTACTTC.

There are many counts of this clonotype. As DNA, the CDR3 is TGTGCCAGCTCCCGGGACATTGGGGACGAGCAGTACTTC. Translating it yields CASSRDIGDEQYF. V is TRBV7-6 and J is TRBJ2-7; tentatively, D is TRBD1 (6 bases). In germline, CDR1 is SGHVS, CDR2 FNYEAQ. The CDR3 runs to 13 residues. Trimming removed 8 bases at V and 5 bases at J, with 16 bases between.

The chain has TRBV20-1 and TRBJ2-3; TRBD2 aligns across 13 bases. Germline-derived CDR1 and CDR2 are DFQATT and SNEGSKA (reference sequence). This CDR3 comprises 15 residues. With V trimmed by 4 bases and J by 3 bases, 4 bases remained unmatched. For the CDR3, the DNA is TGCAGTGCTACCGGACTAGCGGGAGTTACAGATACGCAGTATTTT. Protein product: CSATGLAGVTDTQYF.

This clonotype was recorded many times. This rearrangement joins TRBV20-1 to TRBJ2-3, with a tentative D call TRBD2 (5 bases). V gave up 5 bases and J gave up 1 base, with 13 bases separating them. Germline CDR1 is DFQATT and CDR2 is SNEGSKA (reference sequence). The CDR3 runs to 14 residues. The DNA of the CDR3 is TGCAGTGCTGGACTCCGACGGGGCACAGATACGCAGTATTTT. Its translation: CSAGLRRGTDTQYF.

This sequence joins TRBV14 and TRBJ2-7; maybe TRBD2 (6 bases). The CDR3 consists of 15 residues. Trimming cost V 2 bases and J 3 bases, with 14 bases left between them. Looked up from germline, CDR1 is SGHDN and CDR2 is FVKESK. In DNA form, the CDR3 reads TGTGCCAGCAGCCAAATGAACGGGAGCGGCTACGAGCAGTACTTC. Its protein is CASSQMNGSGYEQYF.

This clonotype appeared many times. The V gene is TRBV5-3, the J gene TRBJ2-3; 15 positions agree with TRBD2. TRBV5-3 counts as an open reading frame of uncertain function. The CDR3 extends over 24 amino acids. J lost 7 bases, V lost 3 bases, and 30 bases had no gene match. This CDR3 is CARSWVRDRSVRGLAGGPVHTQYF. DNA for the CDR3: TGTGCCAGAAGCTGGGTCCGGGACAGGTCGGTCAGAGGACTAGCGGGAGGGCCGGTACATACGCAGTATTTT.

This clonotype was observed many times. The chain recombines TRBV5-1 with TRBJ2-4; either TRBD1 or TRBD2 may fit D (5 bases each). The CDR3 length is 14 residues. Deletions cut 4 bases from V and 8 bases from J, with 16 bases between. The germline V gene has CDR1 SGHRS and CDR2 YFSETQ. The chain's CDR3 is CASSPRMRGDIQYF. The CDR3 DNA is TGCGCCAGCAGCCCTAGGATGAGGGGAGACATTCAGTACTTC.

This clonotype was picked up many times. The rearrangement uses TRBV6-1 and TRBJ2-6, with D possibly being TRBD1 (5 bases). The CDR3 sequence is 15 residues long. Trimming left V 6 bases short and J 0 bases short, with 9 bases between. Germline CDR1 MNHNS, CDR2 SASEGT. The DNA for the CDR3 is TGTGCCAGCAGGTTGACAGACTCTGGGGCCAACGTCCTGACTTTC. Translation: CASRLTDSGANVLTF.